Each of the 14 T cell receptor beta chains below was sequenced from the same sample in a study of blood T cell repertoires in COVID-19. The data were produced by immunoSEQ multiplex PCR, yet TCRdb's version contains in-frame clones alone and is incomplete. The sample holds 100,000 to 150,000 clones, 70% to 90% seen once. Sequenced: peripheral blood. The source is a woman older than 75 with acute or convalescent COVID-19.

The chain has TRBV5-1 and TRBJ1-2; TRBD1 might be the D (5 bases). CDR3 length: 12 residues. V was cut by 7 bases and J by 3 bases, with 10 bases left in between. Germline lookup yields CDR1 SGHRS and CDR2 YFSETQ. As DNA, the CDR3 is TGCGCCAGCGGGGGAGGGGACTATGGCTACACCTTC. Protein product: CASGGGDYGYTF.

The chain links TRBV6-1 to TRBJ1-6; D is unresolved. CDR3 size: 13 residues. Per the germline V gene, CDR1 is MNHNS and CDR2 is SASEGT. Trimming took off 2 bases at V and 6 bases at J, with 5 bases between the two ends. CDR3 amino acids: CASSENFNSPLHF. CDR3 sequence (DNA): TGTGCCAGCAGTGAAAACTTTAATTCACCCCTCCACTTT.

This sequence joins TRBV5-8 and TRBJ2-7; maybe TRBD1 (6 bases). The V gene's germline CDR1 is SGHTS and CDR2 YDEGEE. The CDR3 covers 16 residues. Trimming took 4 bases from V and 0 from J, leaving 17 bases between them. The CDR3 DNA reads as TGTGCCAGCAGCATAAGACCGGACAGTTCCTCCTACGAGCAGTACTTC. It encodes CASSIRPDSSSYEQYF. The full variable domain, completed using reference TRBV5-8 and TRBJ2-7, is EAGVTQSPTHLIKTRGQQATLRCSPISGHTSVYWYQQALGLGLQFLLWYDEGEERNRGNFPPRFSGRQFPNYSSELNVNALELEDSALYLCASSIRPDSSSYEQYFGPGTRLTVT.

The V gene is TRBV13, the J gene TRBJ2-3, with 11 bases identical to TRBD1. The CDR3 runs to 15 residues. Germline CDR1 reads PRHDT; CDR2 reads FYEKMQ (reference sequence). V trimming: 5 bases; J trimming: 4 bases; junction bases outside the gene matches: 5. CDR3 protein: CASSTPGQGADTQYF. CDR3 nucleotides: TGTGCCAGCAGCACCCCGGGACAGGGGGCAGATACGCAGTATTTT.

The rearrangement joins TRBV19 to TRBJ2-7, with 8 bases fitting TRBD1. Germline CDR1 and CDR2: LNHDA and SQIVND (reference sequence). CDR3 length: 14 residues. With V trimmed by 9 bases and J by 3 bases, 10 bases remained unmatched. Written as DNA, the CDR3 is TGTGCCAGGACCTCCCGGGACAGGAACTACGAGCAGTACTTC. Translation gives CARTSRDRNYEQYF. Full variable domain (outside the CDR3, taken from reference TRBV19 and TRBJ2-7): DGGITQSPKYLFRKEGQNVTLSCEQNLNHDAMYWYRQDPGQGLRLIYYSQIVNDFQKGDIAEGYSVSREKKESFPLTVTSAQKNPTAFYLCARTSRDRNYEQYFGPGTRLTVT.

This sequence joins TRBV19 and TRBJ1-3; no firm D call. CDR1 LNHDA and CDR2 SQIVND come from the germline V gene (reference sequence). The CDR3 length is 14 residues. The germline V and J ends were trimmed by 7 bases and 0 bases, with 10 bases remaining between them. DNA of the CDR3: TGTGCCAGTAAGACATCCCGCTCTGGAAACACCATATATTTT. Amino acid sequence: CASKTSRSGNTIYF.

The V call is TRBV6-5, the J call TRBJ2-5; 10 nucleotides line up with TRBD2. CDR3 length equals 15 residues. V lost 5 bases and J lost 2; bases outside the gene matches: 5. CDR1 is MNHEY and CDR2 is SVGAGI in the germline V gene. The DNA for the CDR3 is TGTGCCAGCAGTCAATCACTAGCGGGGCAAGAGACCCAGTACTTC. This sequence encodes CASSQSLAGQETQYF.

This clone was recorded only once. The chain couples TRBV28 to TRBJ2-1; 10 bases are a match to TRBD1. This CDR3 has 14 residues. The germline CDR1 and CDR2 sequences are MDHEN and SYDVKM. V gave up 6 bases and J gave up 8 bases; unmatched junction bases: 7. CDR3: CASSPGQGFDEQFF. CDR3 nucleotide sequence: TGTGCCAGCAGCCCGGGACAGGGGTTCGATGAGCAGTTCTTC.

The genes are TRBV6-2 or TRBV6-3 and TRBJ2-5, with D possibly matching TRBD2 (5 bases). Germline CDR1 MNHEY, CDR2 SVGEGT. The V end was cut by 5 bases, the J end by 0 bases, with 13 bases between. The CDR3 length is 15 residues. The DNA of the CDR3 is TGTGCCAGCAGTAGTATAGGACTTTACCAAGAGACCCAGTACTTC. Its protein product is CASSSIGLYQETQYF.

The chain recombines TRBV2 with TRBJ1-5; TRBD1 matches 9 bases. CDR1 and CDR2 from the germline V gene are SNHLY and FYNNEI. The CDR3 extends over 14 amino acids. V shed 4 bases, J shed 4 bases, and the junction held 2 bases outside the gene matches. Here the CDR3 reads CASSAGTGNQPQHF. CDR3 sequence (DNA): TGTGCCAGCAGTGCCGGGACAGGGAATCAGCCCCAGCATTTT.

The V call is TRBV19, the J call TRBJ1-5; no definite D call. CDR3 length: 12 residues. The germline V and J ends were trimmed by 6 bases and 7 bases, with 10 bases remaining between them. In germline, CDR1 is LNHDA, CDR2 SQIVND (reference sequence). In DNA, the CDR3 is TGTGCCAGTAGGTCCGGGGTCCAGCCCCAGCATTTT. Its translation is CASRSGVQPQHF.

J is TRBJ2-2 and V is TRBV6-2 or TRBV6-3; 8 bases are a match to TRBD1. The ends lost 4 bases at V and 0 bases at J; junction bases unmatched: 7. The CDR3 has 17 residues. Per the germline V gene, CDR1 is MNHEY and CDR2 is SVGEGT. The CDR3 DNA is TGTGCCAGCAGTTTTCCCTCAGGGGGCGCGAACACCGGGGAGCTGTTTTTT. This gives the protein CASSFPSGGANTGELFF.

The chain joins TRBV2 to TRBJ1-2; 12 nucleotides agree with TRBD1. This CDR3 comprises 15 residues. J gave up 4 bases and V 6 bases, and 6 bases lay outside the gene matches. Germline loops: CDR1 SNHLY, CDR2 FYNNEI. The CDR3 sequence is CASRTGTGGIYGYTF. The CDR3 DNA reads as TGTGCCAGCAGAACCGGGACAGGGGGCATCTATGGCTACACCTTC.

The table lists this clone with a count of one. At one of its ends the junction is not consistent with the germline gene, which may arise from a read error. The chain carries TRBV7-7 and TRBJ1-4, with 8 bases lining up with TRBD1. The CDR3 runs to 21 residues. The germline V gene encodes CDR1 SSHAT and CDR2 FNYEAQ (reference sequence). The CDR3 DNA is TGTGCTAGCAGCGGACCATTTAGCGTGACAGGGGAGTATGCAACTAATGAAAAACTGTTTTTT. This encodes CASSGPFSVTGEYATNEKLFF.